The 4 T cell receptor beta chains presented below share a single source sample, sequenced in a study of PD-1 blockade in classical Hodgkin lymphoma. Only in-frame clones appear in the TCRdb table, and some are missing; sequencing was by immunoSEQ multiplex PCR. The data hold roughly 150,000 clones, with just under 80% observed a single time. Each patient experienced a relapse that followed autologous stem cell transplantation, and brentuximab vedotin exposure varied. Sequencing used peripheral blood mononuclear cells (PBMCs), obtained before the second cycle of nivolumab. The receptors originated from a human donor with classical Hodgkin lymphoma.

This clone was detected a few times. The CDR3 nucleotides read TGTGCCATCAAACGAGCGGAGGGCACAGATACGCAGTATTTT. The encoded protein is CAIKRAEGTDTQYF. V and J are TRBV10-3 and TRBJ2-3; tentatively, D is TRBD2 (5 bases). The germline CDR1 and CDR2 sequences are ENHRY and SYGVKD. The CDR3 runs to 14 residues. Trimming shortened V by 7 bases and J by 1 base, and 12 bases separated the two germline ends.

The CDR3 nucleotides are TGCGCCAGCAGCTTGGCGGGGGCGTCCCATGAGCAGTTCTTC. This sequence encodes CASSLAGASHEQFF. The J gene is TRBJ2-1, the V gene TRBV5-1; D may correspond to TRBD1 or TRBD2 (6 bases each). Germline CDR1 reads SGHRS; CDR2 reads YFSETQ. V was pared by 0 bases and J by 8 bases, with 12 bases between. This CDR3 has 14 amino acids.

V is TRBV6-5 and J is TRBJ1-1; the match to TRBD1 covers 9 bases. This CDR3 contains 15 residues. Trimming cost V 1 base and J 1 base; bases outside gene matches: 1. CDR1 MNHEY and CDR2 SVGAGI come from the germline V gene. CDR3 residues: CASSYLGQGNTEAFF. The CDR3 DNA reads TGTGCCAGCAGTTACTTGGGACAGGGGAACACTGAAGCTTTCTTT.

The J gene is TRBJ1-1, the V gene TRBV7-2; perhaps TRBD1 as D (5 bases). Trimming took off 6 bases at V and 3 bases at J, with 14 bases between the two ends. Germline CDR1 reads SGHTA; CDR2 reads FQGNSA. The CDR3 runs 14 residues. The CDR3 here is CASRAWDRDTEAFF. The DNA for the CDR3 is TGTGCCAGCAGAGCTTGGGACCGAGACACTGAAGCTTTCTTT.